Detailed here is one TCR beta chain. Primers for the PCR totalled 60 Vbeta and 13 Jbeta. Profiled with immunoSEQ multiplex PCR; TCRdb holds only in-frame clones, not every one. The sample has around 140,000 clones; roughly 80% are singletons. The CDR3 is made up of 11 amino acids. CDR1 is SGHTS, CDR2 YDEGEE, per germline. Trimming shortened V by 2 bases and J by 3 bases, and 3 bases separated the two germline ends. This record comes from a study of cytomegalovirus exposure and HLA in healthy donors. The sequenced material came from PBMCs. The chain links TRBV5-8 to TRBJ2-7, with D unresolved. This TCR was sampled from a woman between 50 and 59 years old in good health and CMV-seropositive. In DNA, the CDR3 is TGTGCCAGCAGCTTCAACTACGAGCAGTACTTC. Amino acids: CASSFNYEQYF.